This TCR beta chain was recorded in a study of cytomegalovirus exposure and HLA in healthy donors. Study results and limitations: Some highly shared sequence variants likely arose as a pipeline artifact.

The PCR used 60 Vbeta and 13 Jbeta primers. Using immunoSEQ multiplex PCR, the repertoire was profiled, and TCRdb retains in-frame clones only, with some absent. Of tens of thousands of clones listed, around 74% are singletons. Per the germline V gene, CDR1 is MDHEN and CDR2 is SYDVKM. The CDR3 runs 15 residues. V was clipped by 6 bases and J by 1 base, with 16 bases between them. Note on this clone: Its specificity is not known.

The chain is built from TRBV28 and TRBJ2-7, with D tentatively TRBD2 (5 bases). Sequencing used PBMCs. The origin of this receptor is a woman aged 45 to 65 in good health and CMV-seropositive. CDR3 protein: CASRSPLGLSYEQYF. In DNA, the CDR3 is TGTGCCAGCAGATCCCCCCTTGGACTTTCCTACGAGCAGTACTTC.